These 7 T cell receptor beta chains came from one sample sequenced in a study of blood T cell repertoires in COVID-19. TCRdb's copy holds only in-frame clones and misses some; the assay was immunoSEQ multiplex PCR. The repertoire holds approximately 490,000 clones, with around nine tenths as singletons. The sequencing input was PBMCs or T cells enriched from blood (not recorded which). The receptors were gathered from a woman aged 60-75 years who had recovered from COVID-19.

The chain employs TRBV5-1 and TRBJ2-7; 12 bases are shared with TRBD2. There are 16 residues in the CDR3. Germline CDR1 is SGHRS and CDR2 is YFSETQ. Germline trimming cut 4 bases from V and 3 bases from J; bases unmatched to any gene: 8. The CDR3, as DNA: TGCGCCAGCAGCCAGACTAGCGGGGGCCTTCTCTACGAGCAGTACTTC. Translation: CASSQTSGGLLYEQYF.

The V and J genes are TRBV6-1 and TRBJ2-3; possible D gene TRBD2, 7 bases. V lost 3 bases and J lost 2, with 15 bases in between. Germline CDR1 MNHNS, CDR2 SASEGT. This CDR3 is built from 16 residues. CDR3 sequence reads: CASSEGGRRNTDTQYF. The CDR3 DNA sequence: TGTGCCAGCAGTGAGGGGGGGCGACGGAACACAGATACGCAGTATTTT.

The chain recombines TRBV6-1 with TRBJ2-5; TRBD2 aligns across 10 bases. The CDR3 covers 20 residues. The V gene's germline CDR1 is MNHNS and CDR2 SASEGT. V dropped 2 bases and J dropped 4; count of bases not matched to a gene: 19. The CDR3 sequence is CASSEHSPIPLAGVGETQYF. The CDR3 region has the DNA TGTGCCAGCAGTGAACATTCCCCTATCCCCCTAGCGGGGGTGGGAGAGACCCAGTACTTC.

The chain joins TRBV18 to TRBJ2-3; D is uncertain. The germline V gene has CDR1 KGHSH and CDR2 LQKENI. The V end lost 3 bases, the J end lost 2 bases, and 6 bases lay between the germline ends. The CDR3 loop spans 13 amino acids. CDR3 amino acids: CASSPQITDTQYF. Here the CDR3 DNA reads TGTGCCAGCTCACCCCAAATCACAGATACGCAGTATTTT.

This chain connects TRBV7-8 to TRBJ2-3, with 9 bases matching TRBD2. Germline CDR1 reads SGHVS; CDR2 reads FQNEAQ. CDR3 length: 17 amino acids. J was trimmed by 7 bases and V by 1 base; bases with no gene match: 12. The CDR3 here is CASSLGAPAGGPYTQYF. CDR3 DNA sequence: TGTGCCAGCAGCTTAGGAGCCCCCGCGGGGGGGCCTTATACGCAGTATTTT.

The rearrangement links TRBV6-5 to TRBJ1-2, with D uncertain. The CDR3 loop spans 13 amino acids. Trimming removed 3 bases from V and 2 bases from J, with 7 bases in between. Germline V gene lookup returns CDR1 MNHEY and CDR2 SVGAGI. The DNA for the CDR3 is TGTGCCAGCAGTTATGAGAGAAACTATGGCTACACCTTC. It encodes CASSYERNYGYTF.

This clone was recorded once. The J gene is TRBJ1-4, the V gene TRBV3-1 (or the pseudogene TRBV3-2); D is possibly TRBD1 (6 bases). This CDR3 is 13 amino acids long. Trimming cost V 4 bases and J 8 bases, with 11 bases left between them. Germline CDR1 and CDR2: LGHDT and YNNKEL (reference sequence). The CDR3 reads CASSLTGGEKLFF. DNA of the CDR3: TGTGCCAGCAGCCTGACAGGAGGCGAAAAACTGTTTTTT.